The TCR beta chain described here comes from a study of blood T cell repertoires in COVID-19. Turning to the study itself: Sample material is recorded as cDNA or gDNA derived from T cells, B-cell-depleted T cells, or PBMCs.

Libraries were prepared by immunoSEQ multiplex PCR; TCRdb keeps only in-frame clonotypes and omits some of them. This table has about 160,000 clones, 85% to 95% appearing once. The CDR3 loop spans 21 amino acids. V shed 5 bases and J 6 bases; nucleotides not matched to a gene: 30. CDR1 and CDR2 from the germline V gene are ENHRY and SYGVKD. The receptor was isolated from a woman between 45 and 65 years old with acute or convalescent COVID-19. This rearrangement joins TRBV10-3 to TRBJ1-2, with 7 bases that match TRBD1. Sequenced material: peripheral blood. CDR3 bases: TGTGCCATCAGTTTGTTTAGGGGTGACAGGGATAGGCCTGTCGAACGAGATGGCTACACCTTC. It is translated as CAISLFRGDRDRPVERDGYTF.